The rows below give T cell receptor beta chains drawn from one sample of a study of blood T cell repertoires in COVID-19. Some clones are missing from TCRdb's copy, which holds only in-frame ones; the method was immunoSEQ multiplex PCR. The table records 45,000 to 60,000 clones, approximately 89% of them present only once. Input material: peripheral blood. Receptor source: a man aged 55 to 69 with active or convalescent COVID-19. Each CDR3 is given with its conserved first and last residue. The D gene is left open where the match is weak. Clone sizes are given selectively: once, few, many, or a class where the clone is expanded.

j_call: TRBJ2-7
v_call: TRBV7-2
d_call: TRBD1
clone_size: -
cdr3_nt: TGTGCCAGCAGCTTGCGGACAGGAGACTACGAGCAGTACTTC
cdr3_aa: CASSLRTGDYEQYF

j_call: TRBJ2-7
v_call: TRBV13
d_call: -
clone_size: -
cdr3_nt: TGTGCCAGCCGCCCGCAGGGAGGATCCCACGAGCAGTACTTC
cdr3_aa: CASRPQGGSHEQYF

j_call: TRBJ2-7
v_call: TRBV29-1
d_call: TRBD2
clone_size: -
cdr3_nt: TGCAGCGTTGAAGAGACTAGCGGCTACGAGCAGTACTTC
cdr3_aa: CSVEETSGYEQYF

j_call: TRBJ2-5
v_call: TRBV3-1/TRBV3-2
d_call: TRBD1
clone_size: -
cdr3_nt: TGTGCCAGCAGCCAAAACTCAGGGACAGGGTGGGAGACCCAGTACTTC
cdr3_aa: CASSQNSGTGWETQYF

j_call: TRBJ1-2
v_call: TRBV21-1
d_call: -
clone_size: -
cdr3_nt: TGTGCCAGCAGCAACATAAGCGGGATTAACTATGGCTACACCTTC
cdr3_aa: CASSNISGINYGYTF

j_call: TRBJ1-5
v_call: TRBV9
d_call: -
clone_size: -
cdr3_nt: TGTGCCAGCAGCGAGGGGGAATCAAATCAGCCCCAGCATTTT
cdr3_aa: CASSEGESNQPQHF

j_call: TRBJ1-2
v_call: TRBV5-6
d_call: -
clone_size: -
cdr3_nt: TGTGCCAGCAGCTTAGTTGAAGTCAGGGCCTATGGCTACACCTTC
cdr3_aa: CASSLVEVRAYGYTF

j_call: TRBJ1-5
v_call: TRBV7-2
d_call: -
clone_size: -
cdr3_nt: TGTGCCAGCAGCTTGAACAGGGTCTATCAGCCCCAGCATTTT
cdr3_aa: CASSLNRVYQPQHF

j_call: TRBJ1-2
v_call: TRBV3-1/TRBV3-2
d_call: -
clone_size: -
cdr3_nt: TGTGCCAGCAGCCAAGCGTCGACAAACAACTATGGCTACACCTTC
cdr3_aa: CASSQASTNNYGYTF

j_call: TRBJ2-1
v_call: TRBV18
d_call: TRBD2
clone_size: -
cdr3_nt: TGTGCCAGCTCAGCGGAACTAGCGGGGGGTAGCTCCTACAATGAGCAGTTCTTC
cdr3_aa: CASSAELAGGSSYNEQFF

j_call: TRBJ1-2
v_call: TRBV4-2
d_call: -
clone_size: -
cdr3_nt: TGTGCCAGCAGCCAAGAGCGCCCCGCGGGCTACACCTTC
cdr3_aa: CASSQERPAGYTF

j_call: TRBJ1-3
v_call: TRBV4-2
d_call: TRBD1
clone_size: -
cdr3_nt: TGTGCCAGCAGCCTCGAGACAGGGAACACCATATATTTT
cdr3_aa: CASSLETGNTIYF

j_call: TRBJ2-3
v_call: TRBV6-5
d_call: -
clone_size: once
cdr3_nt: TGTGCCAGCAGTCCCCTAGCGAGAGGCACAGATACGCAGTATTTT
cdr3_aa: CASSPLARGTDTQYF

j_call: TRBJ1-5
v_call: TRBV3-1/TRBV3-2
d_call: -
clone_size: -
cdr3_nt: TGTGCCAGCAGCCCCGTTTTTCCAGGGCAGCCCCAGCATTTT
cdr3_aa: CASSPVFPGQPQHF

j_call: TRBJ1-4
v_call: TRBV2
d_call: -
clone_size: -
cdr3_nt: TGTGCCAGCAGGCAGGGGTGGGTCGAAAAACTGTTTTTT
cdr3_aa: CASRQGWVEKLFF

j_call: TRBJ1-5
v_call: TRBV28
d_call: TRBD1
clone_size: few
cdr3_nt: TGTGCCAGCAGTCGACAGGGGGCCGGCAATCAGCCCCAGCATTTT
cdr3_aa: CASSRQGAGNQPQHF

j_call: TRBJ1-2
v_call: TRBV9
d_call: -
clone_size: few
cdr3_nt: TGTGCCAGCAGCGCGCCGGCGGGGAGGGCAGTATATGGCTACACCTTC
cdr3_aa: CASSAPAGRAVYGYTF

j_call: TRBJ1-2
v_call: TRBV7-9
d_call: -
clone_size: -
cdr3_nt: TGTGCCAGCAGCTTCGCGGGATATGGCTATGGCTACACCTTC
cdr3_aa: CASSFAGYGYGYTF

j_call: TRBJ2-6
v_call: TRBV3-1/TRBV3-2
d_call: TRBD2
clone_size: -
cdr3_nt: TGTGCCAGCAGCCATCTAGCGGGGGGCCTCTCTGGGGCCAACGTCCTGACTTTC
cdr3_aa: CASSHLAGGLSGANVLTF

j_call: TRBJ2-7
v_call: TRBV19
d_call: -
clone_size: -
cdr3_nt: TGTGCCAGTAGTAGAGGCGAAGCCGAGCAGTACTTC
cdr3_aa: CASSRGEAEQYF

j_call: TRBJ1-4
v_call: TRBV11-2
d_call: TRBD1
clone_size: -
cdr3_nt: TGTGCCAGCAGCTTAGTATCAGGGGGTCGGGAAAAACTGTTTTTT
cdr3_aa: CASSLVSGGREKLFF

j_call: TRBJ1-4
v_call: TRBV27
d_call: -
clone_size: -
cdr3_nt: TGTGCCAGCAGCGAGACAGCAACTAATGAAAAACTGTTTTTT
cdr3_aa: CASSETATNEKLFF

j_call: TRBJ2-3
v_call: TRBV20-1
d_call: -
clone_size: -
cdr3_nt: TGCAGTGCTAGTCCACCGTGGACAGAAGTTGCAGATACGCAGTATTTT
cdr3_aa: CSASPPWTEVADTQYF

j_call: TRBJ1-5
v_call: TRBV27
d_call: -
clone_size: few
cdr3_nt: TGTGCCAGCAGTTTTTCGGGAGTTTATAGCAATCAGCCCCAGCATTTT
cdr3_aa: CASSFSGVYSNQPQHF

j_call: TRBJ2-7
v_call: TRBV5-6
d_call: -
clone_size: -
cdr3_nt: TGTGCCAGCGGGGAGAGGGCAGGGGCGCCCTACGAGCAGTACTTC
cdr3_aa: CASGERAGAPYEQYF

j_call: TRBJ2-5
v_call: TRBV6-5
d_call: TRBD2
clone_size: -
cdr3_nt: TGTGCCAGCAGTACTAGCGGCCAAGAGACCCAGTACTTC
cdr3_aa: CASSTSGQETQYF

j_call: TRBJ2-3
v_call: TRBV27
d_call: TRBD2
clone_size: -
cdr3_nt: TGTGCCAGCAGTCCTAGCGGGGGCACAGATACGCAGTATTTT
cdr3_aa: CASSPSGGTDTQYF

j_call: TRBJ1-1
v_call: TRBV5-5
d_call: TRBD1
clone_size: -
cdr3_nt: TGTGCCAGCAGCCCGGGGACAGGGAACACTGAAGCTTTCTTT
cdr3_aa: CASSPGTGNTEAFF

j_call: TRBJ1-4
v_call: TRBV3-1/TRBV3-2
d_call: TRBD1
clone_size: once
cdr3_nt: TGTGCCAGCAGCCAAAACAGGGGGGTTTATAATGAAAAACTGTTTTTT
cdr3_aa: CASSQNRGVYNEKLFF

j_call: TRBJ2-7
v_call: TRBV6-5
d_call: -
clone_size: -
cdr3_nt: TGTGCCAGCAGTCGGACAGCCTCCTACGAGCAGTACTTC
cdr3_aa: CASSRTASYEQYF

j_call: TRBJ2-1
v_call: TRBV4-1
d_call: -
clone_size: -
cdr3_nt: TGCGCCAGCAGAGACAGGTCCGGAGCAAAATCTCGCAGCTCCTACAATGAGCAGTTCTTC
cdr3_aa: CASRDRSGAKSRSSYNEQFF

j_call: TRBJ1-3
v_call: TRBV7-6
d_call: -
clone_size: few
cdr3_nt: TGTGCCAGCAGCACCACTGGCGGGGCCTCTGGAAACACCATATATTTT
cdr3_aa: CASSTTGGASGNTIYF

j_call: TRBJ2-7
v_call: TRBV6-6
d_call: TRBD2
clone_size: -
cdr3_nt: TGTGCCGCGGGGACTAGCGGTCTTACCAACTCCTACGAGCAGTACTTC
cdr3_aa: CAAGTSGLTNSYEQYF

j_call: TRBJ2-5
v_call: TRBV3-1/TRBV3-2
d_call: TRBD2
clone_size: once
cdr3_nt: TGTGCCAGCAGCCAAGGGGCTTGGACTAGCGGAGGTTCCCAGTACTTC
cdr3_aa: CASSQGAWTSGGSQYF

j_call: TRBJ1-2
v_call: TRBV4-1
d_call: -
clone_size: -
cdr3_nt: TGCGCCAGCAGCCAAGTAGGGGGGGGCGTTGGCTACACCTTC
cdr3_aa: CASSQVGGGVGYTF

j_call: TRBJ2-7
v_call: TRBV18
d_call: -
clone_size: -
cdr3_nt: TGTGCCAGCTCACCCGGATGGGGGGTCGACAACGAGCAGTACTTC
cdr3_aa: CASSPGWGVDNEQYF

j_call: TRBJ1-2
v_call: TRBV10-3
d_call: -
clone_size: -
cdr3_nt: TGTGCCACCCGACAGGAAGAGGGGTATGGCTACACCTTC
cdr3_aa: CATRQEEGYGYTF

j_call: TRBJ2-7
v_call: TRBV28
d_call: -
clone_size: -
cdr3_nt: TGTGCCAGCAGTTTATCTCAGGGGCCGCGCTACGAGCAGTACTTC
cdr3_aa: CASSLSQGPRYEQYF

j_call: TRBJ1-2
v_call: TRBV10-3
d_call: -
clone_size: -
cdr3_nt: TGTGCCATCAGCGTCCGAGGAGGCGTCTATGGCTACACCTTC
cdr3_aa: CAISVRGGVYGYTF

j_call: TRBJ1-1
v_call: TRBV19
d_call: -
clone_size: -
cdr3_nt: TGTGCCAGTAGTATAGGCCCCAGCGCTGAAGCTTTCTTT
cdr3_aa: CASSIGPSAEAFF

j_call: TRBJ2-1
v_call: TRBV5-6
d_call: TRBD1
clone_size: -
cdr3_nt: TGTGCCAGCAGCTCCCTGGGACAGGGTTCAAATGAGCAGTTCTTC
cdr3_aa: CASSSLGQGSNEQFF

j_call: TRBJ2-1
v_call: TRBV7-9
d_call: -
clone_size: -
cdr3_nt: TGTGCCAGTACGAGGGAGAGGTCCTACAATGAGCAGTTCTTC
cdr3_aa: CASTRERSYNEQFF

j_call: TRBJ1-2
v_call: TRBV3-1/TRBV3-2
d_call: -
clone_size: -
cdr3_nt: TGTGCCAGCAGCCAAGGGCCAGGGATCTATGGCTACACCTTC
cdr3_aa: CASSQGPGIYGYTF

j_call: TRBJ1-5
v_call: TRBV20-1
d_call: TRBD1
clone_size: -
cdr3_nt: TGCAGTGCTAGTCTTCGACAGGGGATTCAGCCCCAGCATTTT
cdr3_aa: CSASLRQGIQPQHF

j_call: TRBJ2-1
v_call: TRBV7-3
d_call: -
clone_size: -
cdr3_nt: TGTGCCAGCAGCTTAATGTCGGCCGGGTACAATGAGCAGTTCTTC
cdr3_aa: CASSLMSAGYNEQFF

j_call: TRBJ2-1
v_call: TRBV6-4
d_call: -
clone_size: -
cdr3_nt: TGTGCCAGCAGTCGTTACAGCTACAATGAGCAGTTCTTC
cdr3_aa: CASSRYSYNEQFF

j_call: TRBJ1-2
v_call: TRBV13
d_call: -
clone_size: -
cdr3_nt: TGTGCCAGCAGCTTAGGACAGGCGGGAGGCTACACCTTC
cdr3_aa: CASSLGQAGGYTF

j_call: TRBJ2-7
v_call: TRBV5-4
d_call: -
clone_size: -
cdr3_nt: TGTGCCAGCTCGGGGGATTTAGTGGCAGGGCTCTACGAGCAGTACTTC
cdr3_aa: CASSGDLVAGLYEQYF

j_call: TRBJ1-4
v_call: TRBV10-3
d_call: TRBD1
clone_size: once
cdr3_nt: TGTGCCATCGGGGGGACAGGGGCTAATGAAAAACTGTTTTTT
cdr3_aa: CAIGGTGANEKLFF

j_call: TRBJ1-1
v_call: TRBV5-4
d_call: TRBD1
clone_size: -
cdr3_nt: TGTGCCAGCAGCCTAAGACAGGGTACGAACACTGAAGCTTTCTTT
cdr3_aa: CASSLRQGTNTEAFF

j_call: TRBJ2-1
v_call: TRBV5-1
d_call: -
clone_size: -
cdr3_nt: TGCGCCAGCGCGATCGGGATCTCCTATGTTGGTGAGCAGTTCTTC
cdr3_aa: CASAIGISYVGEQFF

j_call: TRBJ1-1
v_call: TRBV9
d_call: -
clone_size: -
cdr3_nt: TGTGCCAGCAGCGTAGGCACAGGCGGGGACACTGAAGCTTTCTTT
cdr3_aa: CASSVGTGGDTEAFF

j_call: TRBJ1-1
v_call: TRBV15
d_call: TRBD1
clone_size: -
cdr3_nt: TGTGCCACCAGCTCTCCTCTCCGGGACAGGGGGCGGAGAGCTTTCTTT
cdr3_aa: CATSSPLRDRGRRAFF

j_call: TRBJ1-5
v_call: TRBV27
d_call: -
clone_size: few
cdr3_nt: TGTGCCAGCAGTTTATGGGGCAGAGATAGCAATCAGCCCCAGCATTTT
cdr3_aa: CASSLWGRDSNQPQHF

j_call: TRBJ1-5
v_call: TRBV5-6
d_call: -
clone_size: -
cdr3_nt: TGTGCCAGCAGCTTAACAGCAAATCAGCCCCAGCATTTT
cdr3_aa: CASSLTANQPQHF

j_call: TRBJ2-6
v_call: TRBV7-3
d_call: -
clone_size: -
cdr3_nt: TGTGCCAGCAGCTTATATGGGGGGGCCATGTCTGGGGCCAACGTCCTGACTTTC
cdr3_aa: CASSLYGGAMSGANVLTF

j_call: TRBJ2-2
v_call: TRBV19
d_call: TRBD1
clone_size: -
cdr3_nt: TGTGCCAGTAGAACAGGGGTAAAGGGCGGGGAGCTGTTTTTT
cdr3_aa: CASRTGVKGGELFF